This T cell receptor beta chain is from a study of blood T cell repertoires in COVID-19. Those enrolled, adults aged roughly 18 to 100 years, came from around 25 US areas. This clone came up once. CDR1 SEHNR and CDR2 FQNEAQ come from the germline V gene (reference sequence). The CDR3 runs to 16 residues. Trimming took 5 bases from V and 6 from J; bases not matched to a gene: 14. Generated by immunoSEQ multiplex PCR, the TCRdb table keeps only in-frame clones and is missing some. Here the sample spans approximately 300,000 clones, more than 90% being singletons. Sequenced material: PBMCs or T cells enriched from blood (not recorded which). The gene calls are TRBV7-9 and TRBJ1-2; 8 nucleotides align to TRBD1. The TCR originated in a woman in her twenties or thirties who had been exposed to COVID-19. The CDR3 coding sequence is TGTGCCAGCAGCCCAGTCCCCATGACAGGGGAGGATGGCTACACCTTC. This codes for CASSPVPMTGEDGYTF.